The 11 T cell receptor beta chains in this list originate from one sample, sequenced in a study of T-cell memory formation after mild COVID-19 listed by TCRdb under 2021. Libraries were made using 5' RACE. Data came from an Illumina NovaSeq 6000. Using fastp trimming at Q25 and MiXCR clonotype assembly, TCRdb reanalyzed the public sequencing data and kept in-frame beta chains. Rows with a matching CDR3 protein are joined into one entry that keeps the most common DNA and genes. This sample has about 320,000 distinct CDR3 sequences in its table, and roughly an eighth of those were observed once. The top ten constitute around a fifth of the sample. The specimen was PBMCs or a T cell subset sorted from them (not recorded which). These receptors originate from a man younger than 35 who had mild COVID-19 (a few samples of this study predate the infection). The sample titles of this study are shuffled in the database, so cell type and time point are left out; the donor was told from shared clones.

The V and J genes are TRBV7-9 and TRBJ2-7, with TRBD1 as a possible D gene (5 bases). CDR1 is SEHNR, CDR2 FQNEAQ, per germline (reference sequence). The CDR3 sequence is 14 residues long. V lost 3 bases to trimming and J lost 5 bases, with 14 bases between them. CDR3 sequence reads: CASSFPAGMDEQYV. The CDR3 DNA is TGTGCCAGCAGCTTTCCGGCAGGGATGGACGAGCAGTACGTC.

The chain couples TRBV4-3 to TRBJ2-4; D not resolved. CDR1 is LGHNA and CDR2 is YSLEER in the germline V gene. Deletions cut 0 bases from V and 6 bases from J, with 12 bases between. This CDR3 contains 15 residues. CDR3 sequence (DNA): TGCGCCAGCAGCCAAGATGGTAGTAGGCTAAACATTCAGTACTTC. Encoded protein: CASSQDGSRLNIQYF.

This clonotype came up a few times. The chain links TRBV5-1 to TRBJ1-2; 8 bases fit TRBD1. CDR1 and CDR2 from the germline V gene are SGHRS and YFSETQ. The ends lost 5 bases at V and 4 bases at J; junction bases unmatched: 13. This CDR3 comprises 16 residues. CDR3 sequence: CASRVDRTGQGYGYTF. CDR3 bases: TGCGCCAGCAGGGTCGATAGGACCGGACAGGGCTATGGCTACACCTTC.

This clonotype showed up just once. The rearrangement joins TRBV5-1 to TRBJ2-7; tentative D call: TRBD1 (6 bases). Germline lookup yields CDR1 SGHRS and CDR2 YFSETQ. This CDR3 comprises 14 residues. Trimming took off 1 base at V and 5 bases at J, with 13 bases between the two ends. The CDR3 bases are TGCGCCAGCAGCTTGTCAGGGGCCGTTGACGAGCAGTACTTC. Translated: CASSLSGAVDEQYF.

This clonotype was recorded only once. The CDR3 sequence: CSANDVTQYF. The CDR3 region has the DNA TGCAGTGCTAACGACGTGACCCAGTACTTC. The chain is built from TRBV20-1 and TRBJ2-5; D is ambiguous. CDR3 length: 10 residues. The V end lost 4 bases, the J end lost 7 bases, and 7 bases lay between the germline ends. The V gene's germline CDR1 is DFQATT and CDR2 SNEGSKA (reference sequence).

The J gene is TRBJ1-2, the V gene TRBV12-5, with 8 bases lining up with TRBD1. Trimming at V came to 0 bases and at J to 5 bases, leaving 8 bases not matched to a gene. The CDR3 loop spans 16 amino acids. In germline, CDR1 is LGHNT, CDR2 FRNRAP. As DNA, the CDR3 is TGTGCTAGTGGTTTGGTACAGGGGGTACTACGATATGGCTACACCTTC. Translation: CASGLVQGVLRYGYTF. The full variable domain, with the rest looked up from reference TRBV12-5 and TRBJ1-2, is DARVTQTPRHKVTEMGQEVTMRCQPILGHNTVFWYRQTMMQGLELLAYFRNRAPLDDSGMPKDRFSAEMPDATLATLKIQPSEPRDSAVYFCASGLVQGVLRYGYTFGSGTRLTVV.

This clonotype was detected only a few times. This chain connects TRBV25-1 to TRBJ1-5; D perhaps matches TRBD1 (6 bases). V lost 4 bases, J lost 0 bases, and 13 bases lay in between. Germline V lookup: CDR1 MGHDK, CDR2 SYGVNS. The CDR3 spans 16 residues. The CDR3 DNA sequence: TGTGCCAGCAGTGGCAACAGGGCAGGTAGCAATCAGCCCCAGCATTTT. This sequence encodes CASSGNRAGSNQPQHF.

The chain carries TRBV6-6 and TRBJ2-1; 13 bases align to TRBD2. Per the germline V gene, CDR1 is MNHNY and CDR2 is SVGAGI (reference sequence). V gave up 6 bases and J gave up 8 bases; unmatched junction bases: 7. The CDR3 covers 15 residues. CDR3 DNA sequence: TGTGCCAGCAGACCACTAGCGGGGGGGCACGATGAGCAGTTCTTC. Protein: CASRPLAGGHDEQFF.

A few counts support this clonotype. The DNA for the CDR3 is TGTGCCAGCAGTTACCCGAGGGGCCGGGAGGACTACACCTTC. Translation: CASSYPRGREDYTF. J is TRBJ1-2 and V is TRBV6-2 or TRBV6-3; TRBD1 is a possible D gene (5 bases). The CDR3 has 14 residues. The germline V gene has CDR1 MNHEY and CDR2 SVGEGT. Trimming took off 2 bases at V and 10 bases at J, with 17 bases between the two ends.

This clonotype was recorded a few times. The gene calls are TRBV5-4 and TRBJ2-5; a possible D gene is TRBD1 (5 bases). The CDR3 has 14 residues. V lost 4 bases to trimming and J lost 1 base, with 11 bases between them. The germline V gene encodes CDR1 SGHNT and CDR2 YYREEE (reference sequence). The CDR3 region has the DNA TGTGCCAGCAGCCCTACCCAGGGCCAAGAGACCCAGTACTTC. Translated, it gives CASSPTQGQETQYF.

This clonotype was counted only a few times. This CDR3 reads CASSRPQGDNEQFF. The CDR3 DNA reads as TGCGCCAGCAGCCGCCCACAGGGAGACAATGAGCAGTTCTTC. This chain uses TRBV5-1 with TRBJ2-1; maybe TRBD1 (6 bases). This CDR3 has 14 amino acids. Trimming left V 4 bases short and J 5 bases short, with 13 bases between. Per germline, CDR1 SGHRS and CDR2 YFSETQ.